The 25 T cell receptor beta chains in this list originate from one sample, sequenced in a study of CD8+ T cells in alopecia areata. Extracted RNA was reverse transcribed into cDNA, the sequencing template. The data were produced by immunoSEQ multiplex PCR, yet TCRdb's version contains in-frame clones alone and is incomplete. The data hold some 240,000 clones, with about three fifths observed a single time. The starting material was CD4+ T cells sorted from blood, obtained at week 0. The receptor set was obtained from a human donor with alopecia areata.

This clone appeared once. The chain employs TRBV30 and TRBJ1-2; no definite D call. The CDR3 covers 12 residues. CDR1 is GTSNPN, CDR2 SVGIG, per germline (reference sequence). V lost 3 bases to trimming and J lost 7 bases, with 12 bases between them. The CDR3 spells CAWRPGASGYTF. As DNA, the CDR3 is TGTGCCTGGAGACCTGGAGCTTCTGGCTACACCTTC.

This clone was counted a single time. This CDR3 reads CASSVSRTFLNEQFF. CDR3 in DNA: TGTGCCAGCAGCGTTAGCAGGACCTTCCTCAATGAGCAGTTCTTC. The chain combines TRBV9 with TRBJ2-1; D ambiguous. Trimming cost V 2 bases and J 6 bases, with 15 bases left between them. CDR1 SGDLS and CDR2 YYNGEE come from the germline V gene. The CDR3 covers 15 residues.

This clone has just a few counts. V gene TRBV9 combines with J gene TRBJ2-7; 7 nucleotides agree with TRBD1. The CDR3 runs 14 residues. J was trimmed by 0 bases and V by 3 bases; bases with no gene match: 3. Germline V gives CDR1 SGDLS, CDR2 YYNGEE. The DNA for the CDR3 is TGTGCCAGCAGCGCTCGGGACAGCTCCTACGAGCAGTACTTC. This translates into CASSARDSSYEQYF. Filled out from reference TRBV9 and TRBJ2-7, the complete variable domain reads DSGVTQTPKHLITATGQRVTLRCSPRSGDLSVYWYQQSLDQGLQFLIQYYNGEERAKGNILERFSAQQFPDLHSELNLSSLELGDSALYFCASSARDSSYEQYFGPGTRLTVT.

The CDR3 loop reads CASSLEPWGIKNTEAFF. The DNA for the CDR3 is TGTGCCAGCAGCTTAGAGCCGTGGGGTATTAAGAACACTGAAGCTTTCTTT. V is TRBV7-9 and J is TRBJ1-1, with unresolved D. V lost 1 base and J 1 base, leaving 16 bases between the germline ends. The CDR3 sequence is 17 residues long. Germline V lookup: CDR1 SEHNR, CDR2 FQNEAQ (reference sequence).

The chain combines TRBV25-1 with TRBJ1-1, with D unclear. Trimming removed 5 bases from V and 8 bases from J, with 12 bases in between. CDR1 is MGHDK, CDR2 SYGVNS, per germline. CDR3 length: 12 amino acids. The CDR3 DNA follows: TGTGCCAGCAGTACGAGGAGAGGGGAAGCTTTCTTT. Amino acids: CASSTRRGEAFF. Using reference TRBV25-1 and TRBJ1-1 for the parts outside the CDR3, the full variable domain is EADIYQTPRYLVIGTGKKITLECSQTMGHDKMYWYQQDPGMELHLIHYSYGVNSTEKGDLSSESTVSRIRTEHFPLTLESARPSHTSQYLCASSTRRGEAFFGQGTRLTVV.

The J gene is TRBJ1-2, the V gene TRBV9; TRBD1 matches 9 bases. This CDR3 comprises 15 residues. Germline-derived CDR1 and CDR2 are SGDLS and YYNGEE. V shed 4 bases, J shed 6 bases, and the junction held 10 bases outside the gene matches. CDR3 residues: CASSRGQGFPNGYTF. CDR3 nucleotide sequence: TGTGCCAGCAGCAGGGGACAGGGATTCCCCAATGGCTACACCTTC.

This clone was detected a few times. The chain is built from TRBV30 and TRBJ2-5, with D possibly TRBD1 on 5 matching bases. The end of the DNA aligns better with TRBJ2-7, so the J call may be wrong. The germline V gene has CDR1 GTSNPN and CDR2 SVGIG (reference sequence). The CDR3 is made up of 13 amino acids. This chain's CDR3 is CAWSQGVGAEQYF. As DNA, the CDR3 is TGTGCCTGGAGCCAAGGGGTAGGGGCCGAGCAGTACTTC.

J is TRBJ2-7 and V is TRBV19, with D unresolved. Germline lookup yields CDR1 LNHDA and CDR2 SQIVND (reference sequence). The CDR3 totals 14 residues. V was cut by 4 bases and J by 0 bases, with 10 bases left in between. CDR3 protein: CASSRTFSSYEQYF. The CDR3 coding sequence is TGTGCCAGTAGTAGGACCTTTAGCTCCTACGAGCAGTACTTC.

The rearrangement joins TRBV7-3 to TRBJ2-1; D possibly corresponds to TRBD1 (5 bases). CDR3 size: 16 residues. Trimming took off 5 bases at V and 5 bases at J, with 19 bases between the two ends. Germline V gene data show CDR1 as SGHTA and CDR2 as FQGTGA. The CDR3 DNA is TGTGCCAGCAGCGTCCTGGGGCCCCCTTCTAACAATGAGCAGTTCTTC. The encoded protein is CASSVLGPPSNNEQFF.

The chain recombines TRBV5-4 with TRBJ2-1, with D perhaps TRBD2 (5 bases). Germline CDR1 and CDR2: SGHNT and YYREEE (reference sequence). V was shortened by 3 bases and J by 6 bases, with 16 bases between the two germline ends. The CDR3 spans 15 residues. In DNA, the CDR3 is TGTGCCAGCAGCTCCCGATCTAGGGAGCCCAATGAGCAGTTCTTC. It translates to CASSSRSREPNEQFF.

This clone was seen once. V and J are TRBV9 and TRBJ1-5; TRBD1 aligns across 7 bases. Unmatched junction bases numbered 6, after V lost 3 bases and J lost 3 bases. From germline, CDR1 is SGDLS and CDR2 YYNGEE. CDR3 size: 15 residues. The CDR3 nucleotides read TGTGCCAGCAGCGAAACAGGGGCGAACAATCAGCCCCAGCATTTT. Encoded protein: CASSETGANNQPQHF.

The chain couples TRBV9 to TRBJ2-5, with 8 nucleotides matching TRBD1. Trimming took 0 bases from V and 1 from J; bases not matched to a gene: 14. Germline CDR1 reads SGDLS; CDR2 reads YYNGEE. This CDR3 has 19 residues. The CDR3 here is CASSVGGQGALWSQETQYF. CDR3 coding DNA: TGTGCCAGCAGCGTAGGAGGTCAGGGGGCTTTGTGGAGCCAAGAGACCCAGTACTTC.

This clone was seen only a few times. The CDR3 DNA reads TGTGCCAGCAGTTCCACCGGGAGTTCCATGAACACTGAAGCTTTCTTT. Amino acids: CASSSTGSSMNTEAFF. The rearrangement uses TRBV7-9 and TRBJ1-1; D is unclear. The CDR3 loop spans 16 amino acids. The V and J ends lost 6 bases and 0 bases respectively, with 17 bases between them. CDR1 is SEHNR, CDR2 FQNEAQ, per germline (reference sequence).

The CDR3 spells CARDGGGDNEQFF. CDR3 DNA sequence: TGTGCCCGCGACGGGGGAGGGGACAATGAGCAGTTCTTC. The rearrangement joins TRBV30 to TRBJ2-1; TRBD2 matches at 7 bases. CDR1 is GTSNPN and CDR2 is SVGIG in the germline V gene (reference sequence). The CDR3 consists of 13 residues. The ends lost 8 bases at V and 5 bases at J; junction bases unmatched: 9. The complete variable domain, with remaining parts taken from reference TRBV30 and TRBJ2-1, reads SQTIHQWPATLVQPVGSPLSLECTVEGTSNPNLYWYRQAAGRGLQLLFYSVGIGQISSEVPQNLSASRPQDRQFILSSKKLLLSDSGFYLCARDGGGDNEQFFGPGTRLTVL.

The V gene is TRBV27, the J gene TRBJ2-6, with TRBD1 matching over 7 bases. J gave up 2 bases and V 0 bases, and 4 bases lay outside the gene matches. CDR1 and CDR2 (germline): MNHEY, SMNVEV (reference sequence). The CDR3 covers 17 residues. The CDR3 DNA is TGTGCCAGCAGTTTATCGACAGGGCGAGCTGGGGCCAACGTCCTGACTTTC. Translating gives CASSLSTGRAGANVLTF.

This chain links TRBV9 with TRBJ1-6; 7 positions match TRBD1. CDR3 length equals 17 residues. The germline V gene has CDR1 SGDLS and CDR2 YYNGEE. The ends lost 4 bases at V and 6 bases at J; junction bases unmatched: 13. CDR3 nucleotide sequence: TGTGCCAGCAGCCCAACCTACCAGGGGGGAGGTAATTCACCCCTCCACTTT. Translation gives CASSPTYQGGGNSPLHF.

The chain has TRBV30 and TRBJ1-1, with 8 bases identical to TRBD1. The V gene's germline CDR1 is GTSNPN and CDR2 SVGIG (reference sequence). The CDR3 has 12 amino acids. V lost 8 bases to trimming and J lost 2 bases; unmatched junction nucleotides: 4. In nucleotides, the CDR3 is TGTGCCGGGGACAGGACTAACACTGAAGCTTTCTTT. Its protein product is CAGDRTNTEAFF.

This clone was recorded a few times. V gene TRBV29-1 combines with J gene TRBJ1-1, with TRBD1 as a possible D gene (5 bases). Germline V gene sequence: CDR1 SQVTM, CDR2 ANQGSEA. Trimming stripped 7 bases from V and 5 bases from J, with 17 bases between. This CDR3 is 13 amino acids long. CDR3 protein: CSARGAGLTEAFF. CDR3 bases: TGCAGCGCTCGGGGTGCGGGGCTTACTGAAGCTTTCTTT.

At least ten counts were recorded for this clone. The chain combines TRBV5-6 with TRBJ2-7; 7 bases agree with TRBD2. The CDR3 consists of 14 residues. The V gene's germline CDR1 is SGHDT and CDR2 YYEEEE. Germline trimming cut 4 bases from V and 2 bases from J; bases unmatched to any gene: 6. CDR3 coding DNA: TGTGCCAGCAGCGGCGGGGGACTCACCTACGAGCAGTACTTC. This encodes CASSGGGLTYEQYF. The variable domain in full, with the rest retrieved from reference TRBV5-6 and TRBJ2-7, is DAGVTQSPTHLIKTRGQQVTLRCSPKSGHDTVSWYQQALGQGPQFIFQYYEEEERQRGNFPDRFSGHQFPNYSSELNVNALLLGDSALYLCASSGGGLTYEQYFGPGTRLTVT.

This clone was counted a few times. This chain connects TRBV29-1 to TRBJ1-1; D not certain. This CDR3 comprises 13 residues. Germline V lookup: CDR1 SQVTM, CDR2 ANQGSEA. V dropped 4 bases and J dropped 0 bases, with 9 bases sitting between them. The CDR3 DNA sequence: TGCAGCGTTGCGGTTCAGATGAACACTGAAGCTTTCTTT. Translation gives CSVAVQMNTEAFF.

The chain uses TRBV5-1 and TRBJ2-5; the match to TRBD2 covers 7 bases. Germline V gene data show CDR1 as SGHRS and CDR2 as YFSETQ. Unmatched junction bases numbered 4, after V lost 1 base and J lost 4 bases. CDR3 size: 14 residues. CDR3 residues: CASSLSGATETQYF. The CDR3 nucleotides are TGCGCCAGCAGCTTGAGCGGGGCTACAGAGACCCAGTACTTC.

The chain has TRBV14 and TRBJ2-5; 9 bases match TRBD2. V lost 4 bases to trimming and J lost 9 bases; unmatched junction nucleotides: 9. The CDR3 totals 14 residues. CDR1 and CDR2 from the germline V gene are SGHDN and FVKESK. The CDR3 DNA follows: TGTGCCAGCAGCCCTATCGCGGGAGGGGGTGCCCAGTACTTC. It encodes CASSPIAGGGAQYF.

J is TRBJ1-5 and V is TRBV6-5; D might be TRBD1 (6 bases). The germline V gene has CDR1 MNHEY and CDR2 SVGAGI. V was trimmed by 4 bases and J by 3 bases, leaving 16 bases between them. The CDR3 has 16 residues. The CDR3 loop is CASSSGNRVANQPQHF. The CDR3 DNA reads TGTGCCAGCAGTTCTGGAAACAGGGTGGCCAATCAGCCCCAGCATTTT.

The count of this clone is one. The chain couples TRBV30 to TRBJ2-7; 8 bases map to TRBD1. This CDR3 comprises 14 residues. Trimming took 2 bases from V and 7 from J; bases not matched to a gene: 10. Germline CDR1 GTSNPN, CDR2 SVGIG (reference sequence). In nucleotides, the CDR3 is TGTGCCTGGAGTAAGCCAGGGGGCTCGGGAGAGCAGTACTTC. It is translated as CAWSKPGGSGEQYF.

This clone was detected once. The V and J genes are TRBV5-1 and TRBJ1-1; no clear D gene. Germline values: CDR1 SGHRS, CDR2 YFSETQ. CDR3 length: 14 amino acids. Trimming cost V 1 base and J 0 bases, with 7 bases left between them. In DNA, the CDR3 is TGCGCCAGCAGCTTGTCGACGGTGAACACTGAAGCTTTCTTT. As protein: CASSLSTVNTEAFF.